Here is one T cell receptor (beta chain) with its context. Antigen specificity is unknown. These data originate in a study of CXCR3-negative and CXCR3-positive naive CD8 T cells. General study points: When CXCR3-positive naive cells were set against CXCR3-negative naive cells, the former had more hydrophobic TRB CDR3s. CD5 surface expression was similar among naive subsets, and TCR strength was estimated by inference from TRB CDR3 properties.

The CDR3 runs to 17 residues. The germline V gene has CDR1 LNHDA and CDR2 SQIVND (reference sequence). TRB cDNA libraries were made by UMI-labeled 5' RACE. After re-calling the 5' RACE reads, TCRdb lists one entry per CDR3 protein, DNA absent. Found here are roughly 130,000 distinct CDR3 sequences; the top ten clones hold roughly 0.59%. The authors gated naive CD8+ T cells as CD45RO-CCR7+CD27+CD95-. This TCR derives from a human donor in good health. Some clones in this sample may be carry-over from other donors' samples. Source material: naive CXCR3+ CD8+ T cells from blood. Subset noted: CD45RO-CCR7+CD27+CD95- naive CD8+ T cells expressing CXCR3 (TNR3+). The chain joins TRBV19 to TRBJ1-1; TCRdb's assignment of TRBD1 cannot be checked, as there is no DNA. CDR3 residues: CASNRGTGGFLVTEAFF.